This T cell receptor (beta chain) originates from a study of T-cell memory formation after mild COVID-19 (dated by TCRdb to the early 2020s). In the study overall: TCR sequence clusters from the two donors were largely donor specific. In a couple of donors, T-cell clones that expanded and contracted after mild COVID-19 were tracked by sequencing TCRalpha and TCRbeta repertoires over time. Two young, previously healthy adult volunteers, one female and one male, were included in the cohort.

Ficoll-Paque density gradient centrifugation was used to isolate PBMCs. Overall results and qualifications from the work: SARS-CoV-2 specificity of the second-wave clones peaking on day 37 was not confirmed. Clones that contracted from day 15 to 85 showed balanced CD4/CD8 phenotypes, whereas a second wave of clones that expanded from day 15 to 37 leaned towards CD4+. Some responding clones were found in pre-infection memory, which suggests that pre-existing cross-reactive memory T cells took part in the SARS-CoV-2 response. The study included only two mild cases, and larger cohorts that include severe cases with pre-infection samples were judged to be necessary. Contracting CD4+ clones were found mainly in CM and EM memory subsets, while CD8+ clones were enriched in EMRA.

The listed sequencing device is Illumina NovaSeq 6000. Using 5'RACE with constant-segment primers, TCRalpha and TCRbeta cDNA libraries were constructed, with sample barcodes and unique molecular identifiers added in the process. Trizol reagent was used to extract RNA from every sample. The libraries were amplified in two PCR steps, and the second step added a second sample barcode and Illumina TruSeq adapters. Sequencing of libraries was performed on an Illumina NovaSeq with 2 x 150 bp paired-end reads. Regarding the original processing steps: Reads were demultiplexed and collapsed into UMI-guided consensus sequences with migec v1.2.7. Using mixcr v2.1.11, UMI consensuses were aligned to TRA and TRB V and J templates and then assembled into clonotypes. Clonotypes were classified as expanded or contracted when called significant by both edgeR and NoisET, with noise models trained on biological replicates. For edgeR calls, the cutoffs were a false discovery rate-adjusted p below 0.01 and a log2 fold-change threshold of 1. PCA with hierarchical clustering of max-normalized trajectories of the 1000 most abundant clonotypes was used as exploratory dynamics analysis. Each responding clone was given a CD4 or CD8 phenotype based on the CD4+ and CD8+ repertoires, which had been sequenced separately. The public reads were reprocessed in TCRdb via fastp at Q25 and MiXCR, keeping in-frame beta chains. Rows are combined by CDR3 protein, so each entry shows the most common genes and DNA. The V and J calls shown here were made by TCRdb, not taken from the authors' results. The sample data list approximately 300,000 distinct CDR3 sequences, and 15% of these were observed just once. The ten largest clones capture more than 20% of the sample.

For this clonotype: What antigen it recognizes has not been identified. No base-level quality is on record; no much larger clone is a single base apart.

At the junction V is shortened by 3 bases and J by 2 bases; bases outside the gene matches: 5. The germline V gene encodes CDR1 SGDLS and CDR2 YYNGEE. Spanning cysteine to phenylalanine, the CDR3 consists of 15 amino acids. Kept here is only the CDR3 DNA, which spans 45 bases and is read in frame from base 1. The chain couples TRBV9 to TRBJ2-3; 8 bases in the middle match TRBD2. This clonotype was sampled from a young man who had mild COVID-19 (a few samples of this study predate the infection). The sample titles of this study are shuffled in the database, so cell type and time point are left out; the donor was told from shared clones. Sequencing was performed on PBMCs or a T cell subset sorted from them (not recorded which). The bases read TGTGCCAGCAGCGAGCGGGGGCCGCACACAGATACGCAGTATTTT. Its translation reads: CASSERGPHTDTQYF.